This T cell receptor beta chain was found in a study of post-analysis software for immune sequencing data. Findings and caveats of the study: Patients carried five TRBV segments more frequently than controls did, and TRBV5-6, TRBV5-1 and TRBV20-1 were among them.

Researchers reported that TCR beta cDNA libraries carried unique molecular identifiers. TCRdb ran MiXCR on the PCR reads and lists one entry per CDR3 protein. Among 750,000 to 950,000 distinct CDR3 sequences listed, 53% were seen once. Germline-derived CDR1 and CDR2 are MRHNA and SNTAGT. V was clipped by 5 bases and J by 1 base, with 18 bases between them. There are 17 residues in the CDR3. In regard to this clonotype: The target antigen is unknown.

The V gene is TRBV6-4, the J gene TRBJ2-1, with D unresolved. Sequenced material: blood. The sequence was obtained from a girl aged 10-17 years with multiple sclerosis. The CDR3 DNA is TGTGCCAGCAGTCCCCGCCCCGGTATCAGGTCCTACAATGAGCAGTTCTTC. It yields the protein CASSPRPGIRSYNEQFF.